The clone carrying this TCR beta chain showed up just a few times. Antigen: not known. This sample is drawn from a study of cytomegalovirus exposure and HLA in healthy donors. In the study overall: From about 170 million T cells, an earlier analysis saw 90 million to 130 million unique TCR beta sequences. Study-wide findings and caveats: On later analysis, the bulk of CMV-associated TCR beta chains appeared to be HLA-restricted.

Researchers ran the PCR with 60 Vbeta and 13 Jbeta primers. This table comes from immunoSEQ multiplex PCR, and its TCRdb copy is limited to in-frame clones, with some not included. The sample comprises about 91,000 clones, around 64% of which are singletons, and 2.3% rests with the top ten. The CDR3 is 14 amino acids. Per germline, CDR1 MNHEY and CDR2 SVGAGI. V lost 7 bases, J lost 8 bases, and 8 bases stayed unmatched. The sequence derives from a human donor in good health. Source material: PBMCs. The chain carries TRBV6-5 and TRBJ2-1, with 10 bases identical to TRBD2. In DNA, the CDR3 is TGTGCCAGCAAAGTGAGCGGGGGGGCAGATGAGCAGTTCTTC. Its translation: CASKVSGGADEQFF.